These 14 T cell receptor beta chains originate from one sample sequenced in a study of blood T cell repertoires in COVID-19. Data came from immunoSEQ multiplex PCR; TCRdb stores just in-frame clones and leaves some out. The sample contains about 170,000 clones, about 80% of which appear only once. Sequencing was done on a sample of peripheral blood. These receptors were obtained from a woman aged 80 or over with acute or convalescent COVID-19.

The chain uses TRBV6-5 and TRBJ2-7; 7 bases are shared with TRBD1. The CDR3 has 11 amino acids. The germline CDR1 and CDR2 sequences are MNHEY and SVGAGI. Losses at the gene ends were 6 bases for V and 4 bases for J; bases not matched to a gene: 0. The CDR3 loop is CASRTGYEQYF. The DNA of the CDR3 is TGTGCCAGCAGGACAGGGTACGAGCAGTACTTC.

A remark on this clone: Other DNA sequences in the same sample also yield this CDR3. The V call is TRBV27, the J call TRBJ2-7; TRBD1 matches at 8 bases. V was pared by 6 bases and J by 4 bases, with 5 bases of the junction left unmatched. The CDR3 totals 13 residues. CDR1 is MNHEY and CDR2 is SMNVEV in the germline V gene (reference sequence). CDR3 sequence: CASSGQGRYEQYF. CDR3 coding DNA: TGTGCCAGCAGCGGACAGGGTCGGTACGAGCAGTACTTC.

V gene TRBV19 combines with J gene TRBJ2-1, with no clear D. The CDR3 runs to 15 residues. V gave up 4 bases and J gave up 3 bases, with 13 bases separating them. CDR1 and CDR2 from the germline V gene are LNHDA and SQIVND (reference sequence). CDR3 in DNA: TGTGCCAGTAGTAGGCCCGACGGAGTCTACAATGAGCAGTTCTTC. It specifies CASSRPDGVYNEQFF.

V usage is TRBV7-9 and J usage is TRBJ2-3; tentative D call: TRBD2 (7 bases). The CDR3 is made up of 15 amino acids. Trimming shortened V by 4 bases and J by 6 bases, and 17 bases separated the two germline ends. Germline-derived CDR1 and CDR2 are SEHNR and FQNEAQ (reference sequence). The chain's CDR3 is CASSSGGASSDTQYF. In DNA, the CDR3 is TGTGCCAGCAGCTCTGGGGGGGCATCAAGCGATACGCAGTATTTT. Drawing the rest from reference TRBV7-9 and TRBJ2-3, the complete variable domain is DTGVSQNPRHKITKRGQNVTFRCDPISEHNRLYWYRQTLGQGPEFLTYFQNEAQLEKSRLLSDRFSAERPKGSFSTLEIQRTEQGDSAMYLCASSSGGASSDTQYFGPGTRLTVL.

The genes are TRBV5-1 and TRBJ2-3; weak D call: TRBD1 (6 bases). The CDR3 is 14 residues long. From germline, CDR1 is SGHRS and CDR2 YFSETQ. Trimming removed 1 base at V and 5 bases at J, with 11 bases between. The CDR3, as DNA: TGCGCCAGCAGCTTGTCAGGGGCTGGAGATACGCAGTATTTT. It specifies CASSLSGAGDTQYF.

J is TRBJ2-4 and V is TRBV11-2; 8 bases map to TRBD1. This CDR3 has 15 amino acids. CDR1 and CDR2 from the germline V gene are SGHAT and FQNNGV. With V trimmed by 5 bases and J by 7 bases, 10 bases remained unmatched. CDR3 amino acids: CASSPPGRTGNIQYF. CDR3 bases: TGTGCCAGCAGCCCCCCAGGGCGGACAGGGAACATTCAGTACTTC.

The rearrangement uses TRBV5-6 and TRBJ2-1, with D unclear. This CDR3 is 15 amino acids long. Trimming removed 3 bases from V and 3 bases from J, with 13 bases in between. From germline, CDR1 is SGHDT and CDR2 YYEEEE. The CDR3 DNA reads as TGTGCCAGCAGCTCAACAGCTGTCCTCTACAATGAGCAGTTCTTC. Its translation: CASSSTAVLYNEQFF. Using reference TRBV5-6 and TRBJ2-1 for the parts outside the CDR3, the full variable domain is DAGVTQSPTHLIKTRGQQVTLRCSPKSGHDTVSWYQQALGQGPQFIFQYYEEEERQRGNFPDRFSGHQFPNYSSELNVNALLLGDSALYLCASSSTAVLYNEQFFGPGTRLTVL.

This clone has only one observation. The V call is TRBV28, the J call TRBJ2-1; D possibly corresponds to TRBD1 (6 bases). Germline V gene data show CDR1 as MDHEN and CDR2 as SYDVKM. This CDR3 contains 16 residues. The ends were cut back, 6 bases at V and 7 bases at J, with 22 bases in the middle. For the CDR3, the DNA is TGTGCCAGCAGCCATCCCTCAAAAACAGGGATTAATGAGCAGTTCTTC. Translation: CASSHPSKTGINEQFF. Combining the CDR3 with reference TRBV28 and TRBJ2-1 gives the whole variable domain DVKVTQSSRYLVKRTGEKVFLECVQDMDHENMFWYRQDPGLGLRLIYFSYDVKMKEKGDIPEGYSVSREKKERFSLILESASTNQTSMYLCASSHPSKTGINEQFFGPGTRLTVL.

The J gene is TRBJ1-5, the V gene TRBV10-2; D is perhaps TRBD1 (5 bases). Germline assignment: CDR1 WSHSY and CDR2 SAAADI. V gave up 2 bases and J gave up 3 bases, with 17 bases separating them. The CDR3 covers 17 residues. CDR3 sequence (DNA): TGCGCCAGCAGTGAGAACAGGCAGGGAGGATCCAATCAGCCCCAGCATTTT. Translating gives CASSENRQGGSNQPQHF.

This clone was recorded once. The rearrangement joins TRBV29-1 to TRBJ1-1; TRBD1 matches at 8 bases. Germline V gives CDR1 SQVTM, CDR2 ANQGSEA. CDR3 length equals 13 residues. V lost 4 bases and J lost 1; bases outside the gene matches: 2. This CDR3 is CSVGDRQNTEAFF. CDR3 in DNA: TGCAGCGTTGGGGACAGGCAGAACACTGAAGCTTTCTTT.

V gene TRBV2 combines with J gene TRBJ2-3; 9 bases line up with TRBD1. The V and J ends lost 4 bases and 5 bases, in that order; junction bases with no gene match: 4. From germline, CDR1 is SNHLY and CDR2 FYNNEI. This CDR3 comprises 14 residues. The CDR3 bases are TGTGCCAGCAGTGGGACAGGGGATGTAGATACGCAGTATTTT. It encodes CASSGTGDVDTQYF. The full variable domain, with the rest looked up from reference TRBV2 and TRBJ2-3, is EPEVTQTPSHQVTQMGQEVILRCVPISNHLYFYWYRQILGQKVEFLVSFYNNEISEKSEIFDDQFSVERPDGSNFTLKIRSTKLEDSAMYFCASSGTGDVDTQYFGPGTRLTVL.

J is TRBJ2-7 and V is TRBV6-6, with TRBD2 as a possible D gene (5 bases). Per germline, CDR1 MNHNY and CDR2 SVGAGI (reference sequence). V shed 5 bases and J shed 0 bases, with 17 bases lying between them. The CDR3 runs to 16 residues. The CDR3 reads CASSPSGGHHSYEQYF. DNA for the CDR3: TGTGCCAGCAGTCCTTCCGGCGGGCATCACTCCTACGAGCAGTACTTC.

This chain connects TRBV28 to TRBJ2-1, with D perhaps matching TRBD2 (6 bases). Between the trimmed V and J ends, which lost 7 bases and 6 bases, there was a span of 10 bases. The CDR3 has 12 amino acids. The germline V gene has CDR1 MDHEN and CDR2 SYDVKM. CDR3 amino acids: CASTGLVNEQFF. The CDR3 region has the DNA TGTGCCAGCACGGGACTTGTCAATGAGCAGTTCTTC.

The chain uses TRBV5-1 and TRBJ2-5; 8 bases are shared with TRBD2. This CDR3 has 17 amino acids. Germline trimming cut 0 bases from V and 1 base from J; bases unmatched to any gene: 8. Germline V gives CDR1 SGHRS, CDR2 YFSETQ. The CDR3 loop reads CASSLDLAGGFQETQYF. DNA of the CDR3: TGCGCCAGCAGCTTGGATCTGGCGGGAGGATTCCAAGAGACCCAGTACTTC.